Presented here are 26 T cell receptor beta chains from one specimen sequenced in a study of CD8 T cells in Susac syndrome. The authors reverse transcribed about 0.5 to 1 ug RNA with random hexamers. TCRdb ran MiXCR on the immunoSEQ multiplex PCR reads and lists one entry per CDR3 protein. The sample holds approximately 120,000 distinct CDR3 sequences; roughly 96% are singletons and the top ten take approximately 0.093%. Sequenced sample: CD4+ T cells from PBMCs. The receptor source for this set is a human donor in good health.

The chain uses TRBV29-1 and TRBJ2-1, with TRBD1 as a possible D gene (6 bases). V was pared by 2 bases and J by 3 bases, with 23 bases between. CDR3 length: 18 residues. In germline, CDR1 is SQVTM, CDR2 ANQGSEA. This CDR3 reads CSVELNSRDTLYYNEQFF. For the CDR3, the DNA is TGCAGCGTTGAATTAAATTCCCGGGACACTCTATACTACAATGAGCAGTTCTTC.

The genes are TRBV27 and TRBJ1-5, with D unclear. CDR3 length: 14 residues. CDR1 MNHEY and CDR2 SMNVEV come from the germline V gene (reference sequence). The germline V and J ends were trimmed by 3 bases and 9 bases, with 15 bases remaining between them. Here the CDR3 reads CASSFGSRLGPQHF. CDR3 in DNA: TGTGCCAGCAGTTTTGGCAGCCGTCTAGGGCCCCAGCATTTT.

This clonotype was seen just once. The V call is TRBV29-1, the J call TRBJ2-5; 11 bases align to TRBD2. Germline V lookup: CDR1 SQVTM, CDR2 ANQGSEA. The V and J ends lost 7 bases and 4 bases, in that order; junction bases with no gene match: 8. The CDR3 sequence is 14 residues long. In DNA, the CDR3 is TGCAGCGCTGGAGCTCTAGCGGGAGGAGAGACCCAGTACTTC. Translation: CSAGALAGGETQYF.

The chain employs TRBV29-1 and TRBJ2-1; D is unclear. This CDR3 has 12 residues. V lost 2 bases and J 12 bases, leaving 14 bases between the germline ends. Looked up from germline, CDR1 is SQVTM and CDR2 is ANQGSEA. In DNA, the CDR3 is TGCAGCGTTGAATTGACGGAAAGAGGGCAGTTCTTC. Protein: CSVELTERGQFF.

This chain uses TRBV29-1 with TRBJ2-7, with 8 nucleotides matching TRBD1. Germline V gives CDR1 SQVTM, CDR2 ANQGSEA. V shed 6 bases and J 2 bases; nucleotides not matched to a gene: 9. CDR3 length: 14 amino acids. The CDR3 region is CSVAVGQGTYEQYF. CDR3 DNA sequence: TGCAGCGTGGCCGTAGGACAGGGCACCTACGAGCAGTACTTC.

The chain carries TRBV3-1 and TRBJ2-7; TRBD1 matches at 9 bases. In germline, CDR1 is LGHDT, CDR2 YNNKEL (reference sequence). The CDR3 contains 15 residues. V lost 4 bases, J lost 5 bases, and 9 bases stayed unmatched. The chain's CDR3 is CASSLRGQGSDEQYF. The CDR3 nucleotides are TGTGCCAGCAGCCTCCGCGGACAGGGGTCCGACGAGCAGTACTTC.

The rearrangement links TRBV12-3 or TRBV12-4 to TRBJ2-7; 7 bases line up with TRBD1. The CDR3 spans 14 residues. After removal of 6 bases from V and 0 bases from J, the junction contained 5 bases not matched to a gene. The CDR3 DNA sequence: TGTGCCAGCAGACCGACAGGGAGCTCCTACGAGCAGTACTTC. Translation: CASRPTGSSYEQYF.

To note about this clonotype: A read error may account for a junction end that differs from germline. This chain links TRBV20-1 with TRBJ2-5, with D perhaps matching TRBD2 (6 bases). The CDR3 is 14 amino acids. Per germline, CDR1 DFQATT and CDR2 SNEGSKA (reference sequence). In DNA, the CDR3 is TGCAGTGCTAGATCCGGGGGTCACCACGAGACCCAGTACTTC. Translating it yields CSARSGGHHETQYF.

V and J are TRBV7-9 and TRBJ2-1, with 9 nucleotides matching TRBD2. Germline V gives CDR1 SEHNR, CDR2 FQNEAQ (reference sequence). The V segment lost 5 bases and the J segment 6 bases; nucleotides outside the gene matches: 8. This CDR3 has 15 residues. CDR3: CASSQTGTSSNEQFF. The CDR3 DNA reads as TGTGCCAGCAGCCAAACCGGGACTAGCTCCAATGAGCAGTTCTTC.

The chain links TRBV19 to TRBJ2-7, with 13 bases aligning to TRBD2. The trim removed 4 bases at V and 6 bases at J, leaving 9 bases unmatched. The CDR3 runs 16 residues. CDR1 is LNHDA and CDR2 is SQIVND in the germline V gene (reference sequence). CDR3 nucleotide sequence: TGTGCCAGTAGTAAGACCGGGACTAGCGGGATCAGCGAGCAGTACTTC. Its protein product is CASSKTGTSGISEQYF.

The J gene is TRBJ2-5, the V gene TRBV15; no reliable D call. This CDR3 is built from 12 residues. V gave up 1 base and J gave up 1 base, with 1 base separating them. From germline, CDR1 is LNHNV and CDR2 YYDKDF (reference sequence). The CDR3 DNA reads as TGTGCCACCAGCAGAGGCCAAGAGACCCAGTACTTC. Its protein product is CATSRGQETQYF.

The chain carries TRBV4-2 and TRBJ1-1; 9 bases align to TRBD1. There are 17 residues in the CDR3. Germline V gene data show CDR1 as LGHNA and CDR2 as YNFKEQ. With 1 base clipped from V and 8 bases from J, the junction kept 14 bases outside the gene matches. CDR3 in DNA: TGTGCCAGCAGCCAAGTAAAGGGACAGGGCGAGGAGGGGGAAGCTTTCTTT. Its translation is CASSQVKGQGEEGEAFF.

CDR3 loop: CASNQAGGLNTQYF. In DNA, the CDR3 is TGCGCCAGCAATCAAGCGGGGGGGTTAAATACGCAGTATTTT. This sequence joins TRBV5-1 and TRBJ2-3, with 10 bases identical to TRBD2. The germline CDR1 and CDR2 sequences are SGHRS and YFSETQ. The CDR3 length is 14 residues. Unmatched junction bases numbered 8, after V lost 6 bases and J lost 7 bases.

The V gene is TRBV28, the J gene TRBJ1-2; 8 bases are a match to TRBD1. Germline loops: CDR1 MDHEN, CDR2 SYDVKM. J was trimmed by 4 bases and V by 6 bases; bases with no gene match: 7. CDR3 length: 14 residues. This chain's CDR3 is CASSPTGVGYGYTF. The CDR3 nucleotides are TGTGCCAGCAGCCCGACAGGGGTTGGCTATGGCTACACCTTC.

CDR3 residues: CSAWDRGSYNEQFF. CDR3 coding DNA: TGCAGCGCCTGGGACAGGGGAAGCTACAATGAGCAGTTCTTC. The chain carries TRBV29-1 and TRBJ2-1; TRBD1 agrees at 10 bases. The trim removed 7 bases at V and 3 bases at J, leaving 6 bases unmatched. The CDR3 covers 14 residues. CDR1 and CDR2 (germline): SQVTM, ANQGSEA.

The J gene is TRBJ1-1, the V gene TRBV7-9; D ambiguous. The germline V gene encodes CDR1 SEHNR and CDR2 FQNEAQ (reference sequence). This CDR3 comprises 13 residues. V dropped 8 bases and J dropped 4 bases, with 14 bases sitting between them. The CDR3 DNA sequence: TGTGCCAGCTCTCGGGGAGGGAGCACTGAAGCTTTCTTT. As protein: CASSRGGSTEAFF.

The rearrangement joins TRBV11-3 to TRBJ2-3; 8 positions match TRBD2. CDR1 is SGHNT, CDR2 YENEEA, per germline. After removal of 5 bases from V and 0 bases from J, the junction contained 7 bases not matched to a gene. There are 16 residues in the CDR3. CDR3 amino acids: CASSLTSGFSTDTQYF. In DNA, the CDR3 is TGTGCCAGCAGCCTTACTAGCGGCTTTAGCACAGATACGCAGTATTTT.

The chain employs TRBV18 and TRBJ2-7, with 7 nucleotides matching TRBD1. V trimming: 6 bases; J trimming: 0 bases; junction bases outside the gene matches: 8. The CDR3 consists of 15 residues. Germline values: CDR1 KGHSH, CDR2 LQKENI. The CDR3 loop reads CASSPRQGLSYEQYF. Written as DNA, the CDR3 is TGTGCCAGCTCTCCTAGACAGGGCCTCTCCTACGAGCAGTACTTC.

This clonotype came up once. This chain uses TRBV5-1 with TRBJ2-5; D possibly corresponds to TRBD1 (5 bases). With 3 bases removed from V and 1 base from J, the gap between germline ends came to 10 bases. CDR1 is SGHRS and CDR2 is YFSETQ in the germline V gene. This CDR3 is 14 amino acids long. The CDR3 loop is CASSSGHSQETQYF. DNA of the CDR3: TGCGCCAGCAGCTCCGGACACTCCCAAGAGACCCAGTACTTC.

The V call is TRBV11-2, the J call TRBJ2-3; possibly TRBD1 or TRBD2 for D (6 bases each). Per germline, CDR1 SGHAT and CDR2 FQNNGV. V lost 4 bases and J lost 5, with 13 bases in between. The CDR3 has 14 residues. CDR3 in DNA: TGTGCCAGCAGCTCCACGGGGGCGCGAGATACGCAGTATTTT. As protein: CASSSTGARDTQYF.

This sequence joins TRBV19 and TRBJ2-5, with D possibly being TRBD1 (5 bases). Trimming pared 5 bases from V and 5 bases from J, leaving 12 bases between. This CDR3 is 13 amino acids long. Germline V CDR1 and CDR2: LNHDA, SQIVND (reference sequence). CDR3 region: CASSWGLQETQYF. CDR3 nucleotides: TGTGCCAGTAGTTGGGGCTTGCAGGAGACCCAGTACTTC.

The CDR3 region has the DNA TGCAGCGTTGGCTCGGACAAATTGAACACTGAAGCTTTCTTT. It specifies CSVGSDKLNTEAFF. This chain uses TRBV29-1 with TRBJ1-1; D is perhaps TRBD1 (5 bases). In germline, CDR1 is SQVTM, CDR2 ANQGSEA. CDR3 length: 14 amino acids. The germline V and J ends were trimmed by 4 bases and 0 bases, with 12 bases remaining between them.

This chain connects TRBV3-1 to TRBJ1-1; D gene uncertain. Germline assignment: CDR1 LGHDT and CDR2 YNNKEL (reference sequence). The CDR3 is 14 residues long. With 2 bases removed from V and 4 bases from J, the gap between germline ends came to 11 bases. The CDR3 DNA sequence: TGTGCCAGCAGCCAATCCGTCGGGGTCACTGAAGCTTTCTTT. Translating it yields CASSQSVGVTEAFF.

V gene TRBV4-2 combines with J gene TRBJ1-1; D unclear. The V gene lost 4 bases and the J gene lost 0 bases, with 9 bases spanning the gap. There are 14 residues in the CDR3. Germline-derived CDR1 and CDR2 are LGHNA and YNFKEQ. This CDR3 is CASSRAGLNTEAFF. The CDR3 DNA is TGTGCCAGCAGCCGCGCCGGGCTGAACACTGAAGCTTTCTTT.

The chain is built from TRBV5-6 and TRBJ2-1; 10 positions agree with TRBD2. V trimming: 2 bases; J trimming: 0 bases; junction bases outside the gene matches: 5. Germline CDR1 and CDR2: SGHDT and YYEEEE. The CDR3 is 17 residues long. CDR3 DNA sequence: TGTGCCAGCAGCTTATATAGCGGGGGGAGCTCCTACAATGAGCAGTTCTTC. Encoded protein: CASSLYSGGSSYNEQFF.

This clonotype occurred a few times. The chain has TRBV9 and TRBJ2-4; 9 bases map to TRBD1. V was clipped by 3 bases and J by 6 bases; unmatched bases: 4. Per the germline V gene, CDR1 is SGDLS and CDR2 is YYNGEE. The CDR3 loop spans 14 amino acids. Here the CDR3 DNA reads TGTGCCAGCAGCGGAGGGGACAGGGCAAACATTCAGTACTTC. Translation: CASSGGDRANIQYF.